This TCR beta chain emerged from a study of patients and donors after allogeneic stem cell transplantation. TCRdb passed the RT-PCR reads through MiXCR, listing each CDR3 protein once. The sample records roughly 690 distinct CDR3 sequences, 1.4% being singletons. V lost 5 bases, J lost 8 bases, and 12 bases stayed unmatched. The germline CDR1 and CDR2 sequences are LGHNA and YSLEER. The CDR3 sequence is 15 residues long. This rearrangement joins TRBV4-3 to TRBJ1-2; 9 positions agree with TRBD1. Sequencing was carried out using blood, either unsorted or a sorted T cell fraction (not recorded which). The source of this sequence is a human donor who was either an allogeneic HSCT recipient or a stem cell or donor lymphocyte infusion donor (not recorded which). It is not recorded whose cells these are; they may come from a transplant donor. The CDR3 here is CASSVNRGRPGGYTF. CDR3 bases: TGCGCCAGCAGCGTAAACAGGGGGCGCCCCGGGGGCTACACCTTC.